This paragraph reports one TCR beta chain. This clone has just a few counts. Its antigen is not yet known. Per-base quality was not reported, and no clone a single base away is much larger than it. This entry is derived from a study of beta chain features in type 1 diabetes (dated by TCRdb to 2016 to 2018). Context from the whole study: Mean age, gender distribution, total cell number and subset yield were not different between patients and healthy donors. A total of over 95,000,000 sorted cells were examined across all samples, and RNA yield correlated strongly with the number of cells per subset. In the study, TCRB repertoires of sorted circulating CD4+ T cell subsets from recently diagnosed type 1 diabetes patients were compared with those of matched healthy donors. Naive and central memory subsets were obtained from all 30 or so donors, but regulatory and stem cell-like memory subsets were isolated from only 8 patients and 8 healthy donors.

A single peripheral blood draw of around 0.11 L on average was collected from each donor into heparinised tubes. Using a panel that included CD45RO, CCR7, CD25, CD127, CD95 and CD27, naive, central memory, regulatory and stem cell-like memory CD4+ T cells were sorted on a BD FACSAria II. Purity was above 98% for every sorted population. Right away, PBMCs were isolated by Lymphoprep density gradient centrifugation and were stained directly, with no culture step. So that batch effects would be minimized, each experiment stained and sorted samples in pairs, pairing one healthy donor with one patient. The High Capacity cDNA Reverse Transcription Kit was used to reverse transcribe all of the isolated RNA, meaning that expressed TCRB transcripts were what got sequenced. Naive, central memory and regulatory T cell samples underwent deep immunoSEQ sequencing, averaging about 3.57 million total reads per sample. Sorted cells were lysed in RLT buffer, and RNA was extracted using DNase-treated RNeasy Micro or Mini kits according to cell number. Each cell subset was processed on its own to prevent cross-contamination, while patient and healthy donor samples were processed together. Using the immunoSEQ multiplex PCR, TCRB sequences were amplified from cDNA into 87-bp fragments spanning the CDR3 region. Sequencing of the amplicons was performed on the Illumina HiSeq platform. The paper's processing steps were these. Synthetic template baselines were used to correct PCR bias computationally, reads within Hamming distance 2 were collapsed, and singletons that could not be merged were discarded. Reads were aligned against IMGT so that V, D and J genes, CDR3 length and insertions or deletions at six rearrangement sites could be assigned. Within each subset, clonotype counts were normalized to the number of sorted cells before true diversity and Gini coefficients were calculated with the tcR R package. The overlap coefficient, calculated on TCRB nucleotide sequences, was used to measure repertoire sharing. TCRdb stores this immuneACCESS table with in-frame sequences only. Part of the clones is absent; in the studies checked, under half of the shortfall reflects unresolved V genes, and no reason is known for the rest. For V, J and clone size, that table is used; D and trimming come from the DNA. The sample has 25,000 or so clones on record, roughly two thirds of them singletons. The ten top clones hold approximately 2% of the sample.

Study-level results and caveats: Sequencing cDNA rather than genomic DNA could over-represent highly expressing activated cells, although activation and CD3 levels did not differ between groups. Patients with type 1 diabetes made fewer insertions and deleted more nucleotides at VDJ recombination sites, implying thymic rearrangement abnormalities. Naive, central memory and regulatory TCRB repertoires appeared to be more alike among patients than among healthy donors. Because small numbers of individuals were included in the HLA sub-analyses, any influence of HLA type on TCRB rearrangement was left unresolved. Shorter templates might have been favored by PCR, but patient and control samples were amplified and corrected together, so both groups would have been affected equally by any skew. A moderate but significant shortening of TCRB CDR3 length was observed in type 1 diabetes patients in all four CD4+ subsets.

The sequenced sample was Tregs from blood. The cell subset or site label here, explained by the study, means: regulatory CD4+ T cells. The TCR comes from a woman in her 40s in good health.

The sequenced DNA: TGTGCCAGCAGTCCGGGACTAGCGGGGGGGATGTTGGAGTATTTT. The encoded protein is CASSPGLAGGMLEYF. The V and J segments used are TRBV6-5 and TRBJ2-3; the junction holds 16 bases that match TRBD2. In the germline V gene, CDR1 corresponds to MNHEY and CDR2 to SVGAGI. Here V drops 5 bases and J drops 13 bases, and the junction holds 9 bases not matched to any gene. From its cysteine to its phenylalanine, the CDR3 spans 15 amino acids. The entry retains the CDR3 DNA only, 45 bases that are in frame from base 1.